The 4 T cell receptor beta chains below come from one sample, sequenced in a study of blood T cell repertoires in COVID-19. Assay: immunoSEQ multiplex PCR; the TCRdb copy retains only in-frame clones and omits some. This table holds under 200,000 clones, just under 85% found once. Sequencing was carried out using peripheral blood. The receptors derive from a woman older than 75 with COVID-19, enrolled during active disease.

The V gene is TRBV30, the J gene TRBJ1-2; D remains ambiguous. Trimming left V 0 bases short and J 7 bases short, with 15 bases between. There are 14 residues in the CDR3. Germline V CDR1 and CDR2: GTSNPN, SVGIG (reference sequence). The CDR3 protein is CAWSVSAAPRGYTF. The CDR3 DNA sequence: TGTGCCTGGAGTGTCTCTGCGGCTCCCCGTGGCTACACCTTC.

The CDR3 nucleotides are TGTGCCTGGAAATCCCGGGAGACCCAGTACTTC. Translating it yields CAWKSRETQYF. The V gene is TRBV30, the J gene TRBJ2-5; D ambiguous. The ends were cut back, 4 bases at V and 5 bases at J, with 8 bases in the middle. Germline CDR1 reads GTSNPN; CDR2 reads SVGIG (reference sequence). This CDR3 is 11 amino acids long.

In this sample, this clone turned up once. V is TRBV27 and J is TRBJ1-5, with D perhaps TRBD1 (5 bases). V dropped 10 bases and J dropped 3 bases, with 13 bases sitting between them. This CDR3 comprises 13 residues. CDR1 and CDR2 from the germline V gene are MNHEY and SMNVEV (reference sequence). As DNA, the CDR3 is TGTGCCACCAAGGGGCAGTACAATCAGCCCCAGCATTTT. Encoded protein: CATKGQYNQPQHF.

This chain connects TRBV7-2 to TRBJ2-3; a possible D gene is TRBD2 (6 bases). The V end was cut by 3 bases, the J end by 4 bases, with 17 bases between. The CDR3 contains 16 residues. Germline lookup yields CDR1 SGHTA and CDR2 FQGNSA. For the CDR3, the DNA is TGTGCCAGCAGCTTCCGGGCCGGGGGAGTCGCAGATACGCAGTATTTT. Protein: CASSFRAGGVADTQYF.